The 3 T cell receptor beta chains listed next were all sequenced from one sample in a study of T cell repertoires in cytomegalovirus infection. No cognate antigen is known for these TCRs. TCRdb reprocessed the reads with MiXCR, giving one entry per CDR3 protein. The sample has approximately 1,000,000 distinct CDR3 sequences; approximately 31% are singletons. Material: cultured CD8+ T cells from PBMCs, obtained from culture after CMV antigen stimulation. These receptors came from a human donor in good health (CMV status not recorded). Some clones in this sample may be carry-over from other donors' samples.

This clonotype was seen more than once but under ten times. V usage is TRBV7-9 and J usage is TRBJ2-1; D unresolved. V was cut by 0 bases and J by 4 bases, with 13 bases left in between. The CDR3 spans 16 residues. Looked up from germline, CDR1 is SEHNR and CDR2 is FQNEAQ (reference sequence). CDR3 amino acids: CASSLAKRPKYNEQFF. In DNA form, the CDR3 reads TGTGCCAGCAGCTTAGCGAAGAGACCAAAGTACAATGAGCAGTTCTTC. The whole variable domain, filled in from reference TRBV7-9 and TRBJ2-1, reads DTGVSQNPRHKITKRGQNVTFRCDPISEHNRLYWYRQTLGQGPEFLTYFQNEAQLEKSRLLSDRFSAERPKGSFSTLEIQRTEQGDSAMYLCASSLAKRPKYNEQFFGPGTRLTVL.

J is TRBJ1-2 and V is TRBV12-3 or TRBV12-4; 12 nucleotides match TRBD1. This CDR3 spans 16 amino acids. The V and J ends lost 5 bases and 2 bases, in that order; junction bases with no gene match: 6. CDR3 nucleotide sequence: TGTGCCAGCAGTCCACCCGGGACAGGGGGCAACTATGGCTACACCTTC. Protein: CASSPPGTGGNYGYTF.

The chain carries TRBV7-9 and TRBJ2-7; TRBD2 matches 10 bases. Losses at the gene ends were 5 bases for V and 4 bases for J; bases not matched to a gene: 8. This CDR3 spans 15 amino acids. Germline V gene lookup returns CDR1 SEHNR and CDR2 FQNEAQ (reference sequence). The CDR3 DNA reads TGTGCCAGCAGCCGTACCGGGACTAGCGCTTACGAGCAGTACTTC. This gives the protein CASSRTGTSAYEQYF.